The clone carrying this TCR beta chain occurred many times. The CDR3 is 15 residues long. V gave up 3 bases and J gave up 8 bases; unmatched junction bases: 11. CDR1 and CDR2 from the germline V gene are DFQATT and SNEGSKA (reference sequence). Time point denoted: longitudinal time-point 1 (baseline). The data were obtained in a study of neurological immune-mediated disorders. Template-switch 5'RACE cDNA synthesis added a 10-nucleotide unique molecular identifier. TCRdb called the 5' RACE reads again in MiXCR, with one record for every CDR3 protein. The sample has some 38,000 distinct CDR3 sequences; around 3.1% are singletons.

The sequencing input was PBMCs. The TCR sequence derives from a woman in her sixties with multiple sclerosis. The gene calls are TRBV20-1 and TRBJ1-5; TRBD1 aligns across 9 bases. The CDR3 sequence: CSASPQGALREPQHF. Written as DNA, the CDR3 is TGCAGTGCTAGCCCACAGGGGGCGCTCAGGGAGCCCCAGCATTTT.